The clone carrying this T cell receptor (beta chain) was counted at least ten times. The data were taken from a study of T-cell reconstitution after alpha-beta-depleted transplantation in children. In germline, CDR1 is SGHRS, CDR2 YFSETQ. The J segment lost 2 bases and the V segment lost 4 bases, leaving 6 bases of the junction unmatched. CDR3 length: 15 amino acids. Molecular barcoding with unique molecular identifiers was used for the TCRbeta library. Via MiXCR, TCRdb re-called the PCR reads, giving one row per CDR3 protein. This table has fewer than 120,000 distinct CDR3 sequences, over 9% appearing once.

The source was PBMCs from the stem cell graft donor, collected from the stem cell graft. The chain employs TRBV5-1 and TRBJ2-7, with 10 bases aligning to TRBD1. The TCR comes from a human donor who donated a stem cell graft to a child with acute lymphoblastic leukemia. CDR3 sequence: CASSLRDRGTYEQYF. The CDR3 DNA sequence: TGCGCCAGCAGCCTCCGGGACAGGGGTACCTACGAGCAGTACTTC.